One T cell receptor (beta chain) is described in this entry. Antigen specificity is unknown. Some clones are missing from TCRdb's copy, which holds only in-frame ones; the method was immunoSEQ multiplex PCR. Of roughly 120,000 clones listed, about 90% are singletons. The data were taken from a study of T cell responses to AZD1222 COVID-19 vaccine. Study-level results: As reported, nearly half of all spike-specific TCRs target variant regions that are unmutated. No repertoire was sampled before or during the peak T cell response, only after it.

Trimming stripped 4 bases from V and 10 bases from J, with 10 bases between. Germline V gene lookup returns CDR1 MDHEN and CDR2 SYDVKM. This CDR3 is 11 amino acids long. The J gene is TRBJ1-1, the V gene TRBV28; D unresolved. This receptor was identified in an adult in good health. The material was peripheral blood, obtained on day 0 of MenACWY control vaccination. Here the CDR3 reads CASSSLPGAFF. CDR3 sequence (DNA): TGTGCCAGCAGTTCCCTGCCTGGAGCTTTCTTT.